The clone carrying this TCR beta chain was seen a handful of times. Its antigen is unidentified. There are 12 residues in the CDR3. V lost 4 bases to trimming and J lost 2 bases, with 9 bases between them. Germline V gene sequence: CDR1 GTSNPN, CDR2 SVGIG (reference sequence). This record belongs to a study of response to subunit inactivated influenza vaccine. TCRdb re-analysed the RT-PCR reads in MiXCR, keeping a single row per CDR3 protein. The sample shows under 550,000 distinct CDR3 sequences, 7.5% to 8.5% of them seen only once. Points from the study as a whole: The study's authors posited that every seasonal influenza vaccination enlists few new T cells.

This sequence originates from a man aged 50 to 69 who received an inactivated influenza vaccine. The material was PBMCs from blood, obtained less than 30 months after vaccination. The J gene is TRBJ2-7, the V gene TRBV30; D is uncertain. CDR3 sequence (DNA): TGTGCCTGGACCCCCTCTCCCTACGAGCAGTACTTC. This translates into CAWTPSPYEQYF.